This passage covers 23 T cell receptor beta chains from one sample sequenced in a study of blood T cell repertoires in COVID-19. Generated by immunoSEQ multiplex PCR, the TCRdb table keeps only in-frame clones and is missing some. The sample comprises about 250,000 clones, about 82% of which are singletons, and 9.1% rests with the top ten. The sequencing sample was made of PBMCs or T cells enriched from blood (not recorded which). Source of these receptors: a woman between 50 and 59 years old with acute COVID-19.

On this clone itself: Other DNA sequences in the same sample also yield this CDR3. The CDR3 reads CASSLQGPNTEAFF. Here the CDR3 DNA reads TGCGCCAGCAGCTTGCAGGGGCCGAACACTGAAGCTTTCTTT. The rearrangement joins TRBV5-1 to TRBJ1-1; D is possibly TRBD1 (6 bases). Per the germline V gene, CDR1 is SGHRS and CDR2 is YFSETQ. Between the trimmed V and J ends, which lost 1 base and 1 base, there was a span of 8 bases. The CDR3 consists of 14 residues.

This sequence joins TRBV9 and TRBJ2-6; no firm D call. Germline V lookup: CDR1 SGDLS, CDR2 YYNGEE. Trimming cost V 0 bases and J 0 bases, with 4 bases left between them. CDR3 length: 15 amino acids. CDR3 sequence: CASSVGHSGANVLTF. CDR3 in DNA: TGTGCCAGCAGCGTAGGTCACTCTGGGGCCAACGTCCTGACTTTC.

This clone came up a few times. V is TRBV29-1 and J is TRBJ2-1; D unresolved. Trimming stripped 6 bases from V and 0 bases from J, with 3 bases between. The CDR3 extends over 11 amino acids. Germline CDR1 reads SQVTM; CDR2 reads ANQGSEA. CDR3: CSVSSYNEQFF. The DNA for the CDR3 is TGCAGCGTGAGCTCCTACAATGAGCAGTTCTTC.

This clone was seen just once. This rearrangement joins TRBV6-5 to TRBJ1-2, with TRBD1 matching over 7 bases. V was pared by 6 bases and J by 4 bases, with 8 bases of the junction left unmatched. Germline-derived CDR1 and CDR2 are MNHEY and SVGAGI. The CDR3 length is 14 residues. CDR3 DNA: TGTGCCAGCAGACGACAGGGTCGGGGCTATGGCTACACCTTC. Translated: CASRRQGRGYGYTF.

The V call is TRBV7-9, the J call TRBJ1-2, with a tentative D call TRBD1 (5 bases). This CDR3 has 13 residues. V gave up 4 bases and J gave up 4 bases, with 10 bases separating them. CDR1 SEHNR and CDR2 FQNEAQ come from the germline V gene (reference sequence). The CDR3 nucleotides read TGTGCCAGCAGCTCACAGGTCTTCTATGGCTACACCTTC. This sequence encodes CASSSQVFYGYTF.

V usage is TRBV5-1 and J usage is TRBJ1-1; 7 bases fit TRBD1. CDR3 size: 13 residues. The J segment lost 8 bases and the V segment lost 0 bases, leaving 4 bases of the junction unmatched. Germline-derived CDR1 and CDR2 are SGHRS and YFSETQ. Here the CDR3 DNA reads TGCGCCAGCAGCTTGGTCCAAGGGGGCGAAGCTTTCTTT. Its translation: CASSLVQGGEAFF.

The chain uses TRBV6-5 and TRBJ2-7, with 7 bases lining up with TRBD1. The germline CDR1 and CDR2 sequences are MNHEY and SVGAGI. CDR3 length: 15 residues. The junction had 16 bases not matched to a gene; V was cut back by 9 bases and J by 5 bases. The CDR3: CASARVVNQGDEQYF. CDR3 in DNA: TGTGCCAGTGCCCGAGTGGTAAACCAGGGGGACGAGCAGTACTTC.

This clone is a singleton in its sample. The V and J genes are TRBV24-1 and TRBJ2-5, with 7 bases identical to TRBD1. The CDR3 totals 14 residues. Germline V gives CDR1 KGHDR, CDR2 SFDVKD. The V and J ends lost 3 bases and 5 bases, in that order; junction bases with no gene match: 5. The CDR3 region is CATSDNRGGETQYF. For the CDR3, the DNA is TGTGCCACCAGTGATAACAGGGGCGGGGAGACCCAGTACTTC.

This clone was found once. J is TRBJ1-2 and V is TRBV6-5; 9 bases line up with TRBD1. CDR3 length: 14 residues. The V gene's germline CDR1 is MNHEY and CDR2 SVGAGI. V gave up 7 bases and J gave up 8 bases; unmatched junction bases: 11. The CDR3 is CASTRTTGGSGYTF. CDR3 sequence (DNA): TGTGCCAGCACTCGAACTACAGGGGGCAGCGGCTACACCTTC.

Only one count was recorded for this clone. The J gene is TRBJ1-2, the V gene TRBV7-9; TRBD1 matches 7 bases. Germline CDR1 reads SEHNR; CDR2 reads FQNEAQ (reference sequence). CDR3 length: 15 residues. Trimming cost V 5 bases and J 3 bases; bases outside gene matches: 9. The CDR3 nucleotides read TGTGCCAGCAGCCATCGACAGGGAAGAGACTATGGCTACACCTTC. Protein sequence: CASSHRQGRDYGYTF. The whole variable domain, filled in from reference TRBV7-9 and TRBJ1-2, reads DTGVSQNPRHKITKRGQNVTFRCDPISEHNRLYWYRQTLGQGPEFLTYFQNEAQLEKSRLLSDRFSAERPKGSFSTLEIQRTEQGDSAMYLCASSHRQGRDYGYTFGSGTRLTVV.

The gene calls are TRBV6-5 and TRBJ2-7, with a tentative D call TRBD1 (5 bases). Trimming took 7 bases from V and 2 from J, leaving 9 bases between them. The CDR3 spans 12 residues. Looked up from germline, CDR1 is MNHEY and CDR2 is SVGAGI. The CDR3 nucleotides are TGTGCCAGCAAGGACACTACCTACGAGCAGTACTTC. This gives the protein CASKDTTYEQYF.

The V gene is TRBV2, the J gene TRBJ1-6, with unresolved D. The CDR3 is 14 amino acids. Germline CDR1 and CDR2: SNHLY and FYNNEI. V lost 6 bases to trimming and J lost 7 bases, with 13 bases between them. In DNA form, the CDR3 reads TGTGCCAGCAGCCCTAGGACGGGGAATTCACCCCTCCACTTT. This encodes CASSPRTGNSPLHF.

This clone was counted once. Germline and junction disagree at one end, which may indicate a read error. The rearrangement links TRBV2 to TRBJ1-4; 7 bases line up with TRBD1. Germline CDR1 is SNHLY and CDR2 is FYNNEI. CDR3 size: 13 residues. The CDR3 is CASSPGTERFHLF. The CDR3, as DNA: TGTGCCAGCAGCCCCGGGACAGAACGGTTCCACCTATTT.

The chain links TRBV4-3 to TRBJ1-1; D is possibly TRBD1 (5 bases). V was trimmed by 2 bases and J by 3 bases, leaving 13 bases between them. Germline assignment: CDR1 LGHNA and CDR2 YSLEER. The CDR3 runs 15 residues. CDR3 protein: CASSQFQGGDTEAFF. CDR3 nucleotides: TGCGCCAGCAGCCAATTTCAGGGAGGGGACACTGAAGCTTTCTTT.

This chain uses TRBV11-3 with TRBJ1-6; D is possibly TRBD1 (5 bases). The V gene's germline CDR1 is SGHNT and CDR2 YENEEA. This CDR3 has 19 residues. Between the trimmed V and J ends, which lost 4 bases and 0 bases, there was a span of 19 bases. Here the CDR3 DNA reads TGTGCCAGCAGCTCCTTGGGGCAGACGCAGAGCTCCTATAATTCACCCCTCCACTTT. It specifies CASSSLGQTQSSYNSPLHF.

The chain uses TRBV19 and TRBJ2-1, with TRBD2 identical over 8 bases. The germline CDR1 and CDR2 sequences are LNHDA and SQIVND (reference sequence). J lost 10 bases, V lost 6 bases, and 17 bases had no gene match. The CDR3 length is 16 residues. Written as DNA, the CDR3 is TGTGCCAGTAGCCCCCCGGGACTAGGGGACGTCGGGGAGCAGTTCTTC. Its translation is CASSPPGLGDVGEQFF.

The rearrangement joins TRBV7-2 to TRBJ2-2; D not certain. The V gene's germline CDR1 is SGHTA and CDR2 FQGNSA. Trimming shortened V by 4 bases and J by 0 bases, and 6 bases separated the two germline ends. CDR3 length: 14 residues. This chain's CDR3 is CASSSLPNTGELFF. In DNA form, the CDR3 reads TGTGCCAGCAGCTCCCTACCGAACACCGGGGAGCTGTTTTTT.

This clone appeared once. This chain uses TRBV7-3 with TRBJ2-1, with 13 bases aligning to TRBD2. This CDR3 comprises 20 residues. With V trimmed by 4 bases and J by 0 bases, 12 bases remained unmatched. Germline-derived CDR1 and CDR2 are SGHTA and FQGTGA. The chain's CDR3 is CASSSLAGLAGQSSYNEQFF. The CDR3, as DNA: TGTGCCAGCAGCTCCCTCGCGGGACTAGCGGGGCAGAGCTCCTACAATGAGCAGTTCTTC.

The chain has TRBV7-2 and TRBJ2-3; D remains ambiguous. The CDR3 runs to 16 residues. Between the trimmed V and J ends, which lost 4 bases and 0 bases, there was a span of 14 bases. CDR1 is SGHTA, CDR2 FQGNSA, per germline. The CDR3 loop is CASSWARIPSTDTQYF. The CDR3 nucleotides are TGTGCCAGCAGCTGGGCCCGGATCCCTAGCACAGATACGCAGTATTTT.

The rearrangement links TRBV18 to TRBJ2-3, with 9 nucleotides matching TRBD1. The trim removed 2 bases at V and 4 bases at J, leaving 4 bases unmatched. The germline V gene encodes CDR1 KGHSH and CDR2 LQKENI. This CDR3 has 15 amino acids. Here the CDR3 DNA reads TGTGCCAGCTCACCAGGACAGGGGATCGCAGATACGCAGTATTTT. This codes for CASSPGQGIADTQYF.

This CDR3 reads CAISESHNYEQYF. The CDR3 DNA sequence: TGTGCCATCAGTGAGTCCCACAACTACGAGCAGTACTTC. This chain connects TRBV10-3 to TRBJ2-7; D gene ambiguous. Germline lookup yields CDR1 ENHRY and CDR2 SYGVKD. V lost 0 bases, J lost 3 bases, and 6 bases lay in between. The CDR3 extends over 13 amino acids.

The rearrangement links TRBV2 to TRBJ1-1; possibly TRBD1 for D (6 bases). V dropped 3 bases and J dropped 1 base, with 9 bases sitting between them. Germline CDR1 is SNHLY and CDR2 is FYNNEI. The CDR3 consists of 14 residues. In DNA form, the CDR3 reads TGTGCCAGCAGTGATTGGGGGCAGAACACTGAAGCTTTCTTT. As protein: CASSDWGQNTEAFF.

This chain uses TRBV27 with TRBJ2-7, with 12 nucleotides matching TRBD2. V dropped 4 bases and J dropped 0; count of bases not matched to a gene: 1. The length of the CDR3 is 15 residues. The germline V gene encodes CDR1 MNHEY and CDR2 SMNVEV (reference sequence). The CDR3 spells CASSSTSGGSYEQYF. DNA of the CDR3: TGTGCCAGCAGTTCGACTAGCGGGGGCTCCTACGAGCAGTACTTC.